Below are 19 T cell receptor beta chains sequenced from a single sample in a study of vaccination and CD4 T cells after COVID-19. Regarding treatment: 10-day PBMC culture with coronavirus spike peptide pools or control peptides (ViraFEST assay). For these receptors, no antigen is known. Cultured CD4+ T-cell DNA underwent Oncomine TCR Beta short-read sequencing. One entry per CDR3 protein, called by TCRdb with MiXCR from the PCR reads. The table has 10,000 to 15,000 distinct CDR3 sequences, roughly 52% seen once. Source material: CD4+ T cells from blood, cultured in vitro. These receptor sequences come from a human donor who had recovered from COVID-19.

The chain uses TRBV24-1 and TRBJ2-5; TRBD1 aligns across 8 bases. The CDR3 totals 16 residues. V was clipped by 4 bases and J by 4 bases; unmatched bases: 10. CDR1 and CDR2 from the germline V gene are KGHDR and SFDVKD. The CDR3 DNA sequence: TGTGCCACCAGTGAGGCCGGACAGGGCGGGCGAGAGACCCAGTACTTC. As protein: CATSEAGQGGRETQYF.

The chain uses TRBV5-4 and TRBJ1-3; no firm D call. The CDR3 sequence is 13 residues long. Germline V gene data show CDR1 as SGHNT and CDR2 as YYREEE (reference sequence). The ends were cut back, 5 bases at V and 3 bases at J, with 9 bases in the middle. The CDR3 here is CASSPGRGNTIYF. The CDR3 nucleotides read TGTGCCAGCAGTCCAGGCCGTGGAAACACCATATATTTT. Variable domain in full (rest from reference TRBV5-4 and TRBJ1-3): ETGVTQSPTHLIKTRGQQVTLRCSSQSGHNTVSWYQQALGQGPQFIFQYYREEENGRGNFPPRFSGLQFPNYSSELNVNALELDDSALYLCASSPGRGNTIYFGEGSWLTVV.

This chain uses TRBV18 with TRBJ1-1; D is unresolved. V dropped 3 bases and J dropped 1 base, with 12 bases sitting between them. The CDR3 loop spans 15 amino acids. Germline CDR1 and CDR2: KGHSH and LQKENI. The CDR3 DNA follows: TGTGCCAGCTCACCCGCCGCGGGAGCGAACACTGAAGCTTTCTTT. Protein product: CASSPAAGANTEAFF.

The genes are TRBV6-1 and TRBJ1-5, with 7 bases identical to TRBD1. There are 14 residues in the CDR3. Per the germline V gene, CDR1 is MNHNS and CDR2 is SASEGT. J gave up 6 bases and V 8 bases, and 10 bases lay outside the gene matches. The CDR3 is CASGGGMGGQPQHF. The CDR3 DNA reads TGTGCCAGCGGAGGGGGCATGGGAGGTCAGCCCCAGCATTTT.

The V gene is TRBV4-1, the J gene TRBJ1-5, with D hard to call. V lost 1 base, J lost 9 bases, and 19 bases lay in between. The germline CDR1 and CDR2 sequences are MGHRA and YSYEKL. The CDR3 contains 16 residues. CDR3 loop: CASSQVIGRNPRPQHF. The CDR3 DNA reads as TGCGCCAGCAGCCAAGTCATAGGGCGGAATCCCAGGCCCCAGCATTTT.

By sample share, this clonotype is large. J is TRBJ1-6 and V is TRBV5-4, with a tentative D call TRBD1 (6 bases). Trimming left V 1 base short and J 9 bases short, with 14 bases between. The CDR3 covers 15 residues. Germline assignment: CDR1 SGHNT and CDR2 YYREEE (reference sequence). CDR3 nucleotides: TGTGCCAGCAGCTTGAGGCAGGACAGCACTTCACCCCTCCACTTT. Protein: CASSLRQDSTSPLHF.

V is TRBV5-1 and J is TRBJ1-6; D remains unclear. V dropped 0 bases and J dropped 9 bases, with 10 bases sitting between them. The CDR3 covers 14 residues. Looked up from germline, CDR1 is SGHRS and CDR2 is YFSETQ. The CDR3 region has the DNA TGCGCCAGCAGCTTGGGGCAGGCAGGTTCACCCCTCCACTTT. Its translation: CASSLGQAGSPLHF.

This clonotype has only one observation. The chain has TRBV2 and TRBJ1-2, with 9 nucleotides matching TRBD1. The CDR3 loop spans 13 amino acids. Unmatched junction bases numbered 4, after V lost 4 bases and J lost 7 bases. In germline, CDR1 is SNHLY, CDR2 FYNNEI. This CDR3 reads CASSGGQGIGYTF. CDR3 DNA sequence: TGTGCCAGCAGTGGGGGACAGGGAATTGGCTACACCTTC.

This clonotype was seen a handful of times. V gene TRBV7-9 combines with J gene TRBJ1-2; 8 bases are a match to TRBD1. This CDR3 is 15 amino acids long. V shed 5 bases, J shed 4 bases, and the junction held 9 bases outside the gene matches. Germline V gives CDR1 SEHNR, CDR2 FQNEAQ (reference sequence). Here the CDR3 DNA reads TGTGCCAGCAGCCGACTCGGACAGGGCGGCTATGGCTACACCTTC. Translated, it gives CASSRLGQGGYGYTF.

This clonotype was seen more than once but under ten times. The chain combines TRBV7-9 with TRBJ1-3, with D hard to call. V was cut by 1 base and J by 8 bases, with 9 bases left in between. The CDR3 length is 13 residues. The germline CDR1 and CDR2 sequences are SEHNR and FQNEAQ (reference sequence). Here the CDR3 DNA reads TGTGCCAGCAGCTTAGGGGGAAGGGACACCATATATTTT. Translation gives CASSLGGRDTIYF.

The gene calls are TRBV2 and TRBJ1-1, with D perhaps TRBD1 (6 bases). V was shortened by 6 bases and J by 4 bases, with 18 bases between the two germline ends. The germline gives CDR1 SNHLY, CDR2 FYNNEI. This CDR3 region has 15 residues. This chain's CDR3 is CASSTRGNKGTEAFF. In DNA, the CDR3 is TGTGCCAGCAGCACCAGGGGTAATAAAGGCACTGAAGCTTTCTTT.

This rearrangement joins TRBV7-2 to TRBJ1-5, with D tentatively TRBD1 (5 bases). This CDR3 contains 15 residues. Trimming left V 5 bases short and J 1 base short, with 12 bases between. Germline loops: CDR1 SGHTA, CDR2 FQGNSA. In DNA, the CDR3 is TGTGCCAGCAGCCCTTGGGGGGAGAGCAATCAGCCCCAGCATTTT. This sequence encodes CASSPWGESNQPQHF.

The table lists this clonotype with a few counts. The rearrangement uses TRBV7-9 and TRBJ2-5; D unclear. The germline V and J ends were trimmed by 4 bases and 0 bases, with 9 bases remaining between them. Germline-derived CDR1 and CDR2 are SEHNR and FQNEAQ (reference sequence). The CDR3 consists of 14 residues. The CDR3 DNA reads as TGTGCCAGCAGCTCAACAGAGCACCAAGAGACCCAGTACTTC. Protein product: CASSSTEHQETQYF.

The chain joins TRBV19 to TRBJ2-7, with TRBD1 as a possible D gene (5 bases). Per germline, CDR1 LNHDA and CDR2 SQIVND (reference sequence). The CDR3 is 14 residues long. Trimming pared 2 bases from V and 6 bases from J, leaving 14 bases between. The DNA for the CDR3 is TGTGCCAGTAGTATATGGGGATTTCAGGGCGAGCAGTACTTC. This encodes CASSIWGFQGEQYF.

This sequence joins TRBV12-3 or TRBV12-4 and TRBJ1-2; the D is unclear. V gave up 1 base and J gave up 7 bases, with 10 bases separating them. The CDR3 is 13 residues long. The CDR3, as DNA: TGTGCCAGCAGTTTAGGGGGAAGTGGTGGCTACACCTTC. Amino acids: CASSLGGSGGYTF.

This CDR3 reads CASSQDYSTGGGRDNEQFF. CDR3 nucleotide sequence: TGCGCCAGCAGCCAAGACTACTCTACGGGCGGGGGGAGAGACAATGAGCAGTTCTTC. This rearrangement joins TRBV4-3 to TRBJ2-1, with 8 bases aligning to TRBD2. CDR3 size: 19 residues. Germline CDR1 is LGHNA and CDR2 is YSLEER. V shed 0 bases, J shed 5 bases, and the junction held 15 bases outside the gene matches.

This rearrangement joins TRBV12-5 to TRBJ1-1; 7 bases map to TRBD1. Germline V gene sequence: CDR1 LGHNT, CDR2 FRNRAP. The CDR3 has 18 residues. Losses at the gene ends were 2 bases for V and 0 bases for J; bases not matched to a gene: 12. CDR3 in DNA: TGTGCTAGTGGTTTGTCCCGACAGGGACTTGCTCTGAACACTGAAGCTTTCTTT. This codes for CASGLSRQGLALNTEAFF.

Only a few counts were recorded for this clonotype. The chain combines TRBV7-8 with TRBJ1-2, with TRBD1 identical over 7 bases. J lost 6 bases, V lost 3 bases, and 7 bases had no gene match. CDR3 length equals 14 residues. CDR1 is SGHVS, CDR2 FQNEAQ, per germline. The DNA for the CDR3 is TGTGCCAGCAGCTTTAGGGGGCGTACCGATGGCTACACCTTC. Protein product: CASSFRGRTDGYTF.

This clonotype was found once. J is TRBJ1-4 and V is TRBV4-1; D is perhaps TRBD1 (6 bases). The V end was cut by 4 bases, the J end by 8 bases, with 14 bases between. The length of the CDR3 is 14 residues. Germline V gives CDR1 MGHRA, CDR2 YSYEKL. CDR3 loop: CASSRGGLEEKLFF. The CDR3 DNA reads TGCGCCAGCAGCCGAGGGGGATTAGAGGAAAAACTGTTTTTT.